This TCR beta chain was observed in a study of cytomegalovirus exposure and HLA in healthy donors. Regarding the study as a whole: TCR beta chains numbering more than 150 were designated cytomegalovirus-associated. In vitro, three CMV-associated chains proved specific for CMV antigens. In a later analysis, first-cohort TCR clusters were found to tend to co-occur in the 120 or so validation repertoires.

The CDR3 runs 14 residues. Germline-derived CDR1 and CDR2 are SEHNR and FQNEAQ (reference sequence). After removal of 5 bases from V and 5 bases from J, the junction contained 7 bases not matched to a gene. The donors were part of the validation cohort, which consisted of about 130 subjects and was separate from the first cohort of 666 subjects. Assay: immunoSEQ multiplex PCR; the TCRdb copy retains only in-frame clones and omits some. Of about 74,000 clones listed, about 94% are singletons. A remark on this clone: Its target is unknown.

Material for sequencing was PBMCs. The sequence was obtained from a man between 18 and 29 years old in good health and CMV-seropositive. V and J are TRBV7-9 and TRBJ1-2; 8 positions match TRBD1. CDR3 DNA: TGTGCCAGCAGCGACGGACAGGGACGATATGGCTACACCTTC. Protein: CASSDGQGRYGYTF. The full variable domain, rest sourced from reference TRBV7-9 and TRBJ1-2, is DTGVSQNPRHKITKRGQNVTFRCDPISEHNRLYWYRQTLGQGPEFLTYFQNEAQLEKSRLLSDRFSAERPKGSFSTLEIQRTEQGDSAMYLCASSDGQGRYGYTFGSGTRLTVV.